Detailed here is one T cell receptor beta chain. These data come from a study of beta chain features in type 1 diabetes. Germline V gene data show CDR1 as KGHSH and CDR2 as LQKENI. The V end lost 2 bases, the J end lost 0 bases, and 11 bases lay between the germline ends. The CDR3 runs to 16 residues. All of the isolated RNA was reverse transcribed, so expressed TCRB transcripts were sequenced. Per sample, stem cell-like memory T cell libraries averaged approximately 1 million reads. Assay: immunoSEQ multiplex PCR; the TCRdb copy retains only in-frame clones and omits some. This table holds approximately 120,000 clones, almost 40% found once.

V gene TRBV18 combines with J gene TRBJ2-1, with D perhaps TRBD1 (6 bases). The sequencing sample was made of stem cell memory CD4+ T cells from blood. This TCR came from a woman between 18 and 30 years old in good health. CDR3 nucleotides: TGTGCCAGCTCACCAGAAAGACAGGTCTCCTACAATGAGCAGTTCTTC. It yields the protein CASSPERQVSYNEQFF.